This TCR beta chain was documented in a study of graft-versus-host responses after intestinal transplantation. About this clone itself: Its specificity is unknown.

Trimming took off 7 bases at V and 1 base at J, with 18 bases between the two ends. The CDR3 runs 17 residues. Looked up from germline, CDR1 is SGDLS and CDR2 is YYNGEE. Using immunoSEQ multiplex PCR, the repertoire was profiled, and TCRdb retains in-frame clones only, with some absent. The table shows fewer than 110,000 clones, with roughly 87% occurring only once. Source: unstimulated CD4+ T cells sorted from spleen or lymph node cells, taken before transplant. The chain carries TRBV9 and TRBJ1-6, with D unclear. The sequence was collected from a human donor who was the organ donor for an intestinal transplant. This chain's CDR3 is CASSTTPTGSYNSPLHF. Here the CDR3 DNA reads TGTGCCAGCTCCACGACCCCGACGGGATCCTATAATTCACCCCTCCACTTT.